The 32 T cell receptor beta chains reported below all come from one sample, sequenced in a study of tumor-infiltrating lymphocytes in primary liver carcinoma. TCR beta cDNA came from 400 to 500 ng total RNA, primed with a constant-region primer. Library construction for TCR beta comprised three nested multiplex PCR rounds performed with slightly modified ARM-PCR. Forward primers for TRBV1-TRBV30 and a C-beta reverse primer served the first two PCR rounds, at approximately 10 cycles each. TCRdb recomputed calls from the multiplex PCR reads with MiXCR, one row per CDR3 protein. In the table there are roughly 180,000 distinct CDR3 sequences, 60% of which are singletons. Unsorted whole blood yielded the blood RNA, and germline DNA was also extracted. Sequenced material: peripheral blood. The source is a man aged 35 to 55 with primary liver carcinoma and hepatitis B virus infection.

This clonotype was detected only once. The junction differs from germline at one of its ends, possibly a read error. The gene calls are TRBV5-6 and TRBJ2-3; TRBD1 matches 8 bases. The germline gives CDR1 SGHDT, CDR2 YYEEEE. The CDR3 sequence is 16 residues long. The CDR3 sequence: CASSPRTGRALGTHYF. In DNA form, the CDR3 reads TGTGCCAGCAGCCCGAGGACAGGGAGAGCCTTAGGTACGCACTATTTT.

Regarding this clonotype: A junction boundary mismatches the germline segment, possibly from a read error. The chain is built from TRBV11-1 and TRBJ2-2, with a weak D call TRBD1 (6 bases). The CDR3 sequence is 16 residues long. Germline loops: CDR1 SGHAT, CDR2 FQDESV (reference sequence). The CDR3 sequence is CANSLQQGANAGELFF. The CDR3 bases are TGTGCCAACAGCCTACAACAGGGCGCTAACGCCGGGGAGCTGTTTTTT.

This clonotype has only one observation. A much larger clone sits a single nucleotide away, making a read error possible. The chain joins TRBV29-1 to TRBJ2-1; D remains unclear. The CDR3 is 10 amino acids. The germline CDR1 and CDR2 sequences are SQVTM and ANQGSEA. V lost 6 bases to trimming and J lost 12 bases, with 12 bases between them. The CDR3 nucleotides read TGCAGCGTCGACATGGTTCCGCAGTTCTTC. It specifies CSVDMVPQFF.

Of note for this clonotype: One end of the junction fails to match germline, which may point to a read error. This chain joins TRBV6-5 and TRBJ2-2, with 14 bases fitting TRBD2. The CDR3 is 18 amino acids. Germline-derived CDR1 and CDR2 are MNHEY and SVGAGI. CDR3 DNA: TGTGCCAGCACCACAGGGACTAGCGGGAGAGAGGGCACCGTGGAGCTGTTTTTT. It translates to CASTTGTSGREGTVELFF.

The rearrangement joins TRBV6-5 to TRBJ1-1; 10 bases match TRBD1. From germline, CDR1 is MNHEY and CDR2 SVGAGI. J gave up 5 bases and V 2 bases, and 8 bases lay outside the gene matches. The CDR3 runs to 16 residues. CDR3: CASSYGAGTGVTEAFF. Written as DNA, the CDR3 is TGTGCCAGCAGTTACGGAGCCGGGACAGGGGTTACTGAAGCTTTCTTT.

The chain links TRBV4-2 to TRBJ1-2, with 7 positions matching TRBD1. Germline CDR1 reads LGHNA; CDR2 reads YNFKEQ. The CDR3 is 15 amino acids. The V and J ends lost 6 bases and 3 bases, in that order; junction bases with no gene match: 10. The CDR3 here is CASRLQGGLDYGYTF. The CDR3 DNA sequence: TGTGCCAGCAGACTGCAGGGGGGGCTGGACTATGGCTACACCTTC.

This chain uses TRBV6-1 with TRBJ2-3; 7 positions agree with TRBD1. The CDR3 runs to 15 residues. The germline gives CDR1 MNHNS, CDR2 SASEGT. Trimming took 6 bases from V and 3 from J; bases not matched to a gene: 9. DNA of the CDR3: TGTGCCAGCAGAGACAGGGTAGAACGAACAGATACGCAGTATTTT. Its protein is CASRDRVERTDTQYF.

This clonotype was found a few times. A junction end diverges from the germline sequence, so it may reflect a read error. The rearrangement uses TRBV5-6 and TRBJ2-1, with a weak D call TRBD2 (5 bases). The germline CDR1 and CDR2 sequences are SGHDT and YYEEEE. The CDR3 covers 14 residues. The CDR3 DNA reads as TGTGCCAGCATCTTGGCCGGGACCTACAATGAGCAGTTCTTC. Amino acid sequence: CASILAGTYNEQFF.

The gene calls are TRBV29-1 and TRBJ1-1; D is possibly TRBD1 (5 bases). The V end was cut by 5 bases, the J end by 1 base, with 11 bases between. The CDR3 length is 13 residues. Looked up from germline, CDR1 is SQVTM and CDR2 is ANQGSEA. DNA for the CDR3: TGCAGCGTTCGGCGGGACCAGAACACTGAAGCTTTCTTT. Protein product: CSVRRDQNTEAFF.

The J gene is TRBJ2-5, the V gene TRBV5-4, with D perhaps being TRBD1 or TRBD2 (5 bases each). Germline CDR1 reads SGHNT; CDR2 reads YYREEE (reference sequence). This CDR3 contains 13 residues. The V gene lost 4 bases and the J gene lost 5 bases, with 12 bases spanning the gap. The CDR3 DNA follows: TGTGCCAGCAGCGGTGGGACGTGGGAGACCCAGTACTTC. This translates into CASSGGTWETQYF.

Concerning this clonotype itself: A much larger clone is a single base away; this may be a read error. This chain links TRBV29-1 with TRBJ2-1; perhaps TRBD2 as D (6 bases). This CDR3 spans 15 amino acids. Germline V gene data show CDR1 as SQVTM and CDR2 as ANQGSEA. The CDR3 reads CSGGSGLSSYNDQFF. The CDR3 nucleotides are TGCAGCGGTGGATCGGGACTCTCCTCCTACAATGACCAGTTCTTC.

This clonotype came up many times. The chain combines TRBV4-1 with TRBJ2-7, with D possibly being TRBD2 (6 bases). Germline CDR1 MGHRA, CDR2 YSYEKL. CDR3 length: 15 residues. Trimming removed 3 bases from V and 6 bases from J, with 18 bases in between. In nucleotides, the CDR3 is TGCGCCAGCAGCCAGCGATCTAGCGTGGACTCCGAGCAGTACTTC. Residues: CASSQRSSVDSEQYF.

As for this clonotype: The CDR3 does not end in the conserved phenylalanine or tryptophan, so this is likely a read error. The V call is TRBV11-2, the J call TRBJ2-7; 13 bases are shared with TRBD2. V shed 1 base, J shed 10 bases, and the junction held 4 bases outside the gene matches. CDR1 is SGHAT and CDR2 is FQNNGV in the germline V gene. This CDR3 has 14 amino acids. CDR3 sequence reads: CASSLAGTSGDQYS. The CDR3 DNA reads as TGTGCCAGCAGCTTAGCCGGGACTAGCGGGGACCAGTACTCC.

This clonotype was seen more than once but under ten times. This chain joins TRBV6-5 and TRBJ2-1, with D perhaps TRBD2 (8 bases). In germline, CDR1 is MNHEY, CDR2 SVGAGI. The CDR3 contains 18 residues. Trimming pared 9 bases from V and 0 bases from J, leaving 24 bases between. The CDR3 spells CASSGTDPSESSYNEQFF. CDR3 nucleotide sequence: TGTGCCAGTAGCGGGACAGACCCTTCGGAAAGCTCCTACAATGAGCAGTTCTTC.

This clonotype has only one observation. A much larger clonotype is one base distant, so this may be a read error. This chain connects TRBV11-3 to TRBJ1-1, with D tentatively TRBD1 (6 bases). Germline CDR1 is SGHNT and CDR2 is YENEEA. This CDR3 comprises 18 residues. V shed 1 base and J shed 0 bases, with 18 bases lying between them. The CDR3 DNA is TGTGCCAGCAGCTTAGGGTCGGACAGTGAAGGGATGAACACTGAAGCTTTCTTT. The encoded protein is CASSLGSDSEGMNTEAFF.

This clonotype was counted a few times. The chain joins TRBV5-5 to TRBJ2-1; D is perhaps TRBD1 (5 bases). Germline assignment: CDR1 SGHKS and CDR2 YYEKEE (reference sequence). The V end was cut by 4 bases, the J end by 4 bases, with 15 bases between. The CDR3 has 15 residues. The CDR3 coding sequence is TGTGCCAGCAGCCTGGACATGGGATTGTACAATGAGCAGTTCTTC. Protein sequence: CASSLDMGLYNEQFF.

About this clonotype itself: This could be a read error, since a much larger clone is one nucleotide away. The chain is built from TRBV12-3 or TRBV12-4 and TRBJ2-1, with 9 bases matching TRBD2. The CDR3 loop spans 13 amino acids. V dropped 1 base and J dropped 12; count of bases not matched to a gene: 4. CDR3 in amino acids: CASSLGGRDGQFF. The CDR3 nucleotides read TGTGCCAGCAGTTTAGGCGGGAGGGATGGGCAGTTCTTC.

Turning to this clonotype: At one end, the junction sequence differs from germline, possibly due to a read error. The V call is TRBV11-1, the J call TRBJ2-3, with D unresolved. The CDR3 sequence is 14 residues long. The germline V gene has CDR1 SGHAT and CDR2 FQDESV (reference sequence). The CDR3 spells CASSFSDATDTQYF. The CDR3 DNA reads TGTGCCAGTAGCTTCTCGGACGCTACAGACACGCAGTATTTT.

The chain carries TRBV5-4 and TRBJ2-1; D ambiguous. The CDR3 totals 13 residues. The germline CDR1 and CDR2 sequences are SGHNT and YYREEE (reference sequence). CDR3 region: CVRSVDFLNEQFF. Written as DNA, the CDR3 is TGTGTCAGAAGCGTCGACTTCTTGAATGAGCAGTTCTTC.

About this clonotype itself: Relative to the germline gene, one junction end is altered; a read error may explain this. This chain links TRBV6-2 or TRBV6-3 with TRBJ1-2, with D hard to call. The germline CDR1 and CDR2 sequences are MNHEY and SVGEGT. This CDR3 spans 15 amino acids. The CDR3: CASRNWVPAHYGYTF. DNA for the CDR3: TGTGCTAGCAGAAATTGGGTCCCGGCGCACTATGGCTACACCTTC.

On this clonotype: Relative to the germline gene, one junction end is altered; a read error may explain this. The genes are TRBV10-1 and TRBJ2-3; D is ambiguous. The CDR3 covers 15 residues. Germline V gene lookup returns CDR1 WNHNN and CDR2 SYGVQD (reference sequence). The CDR3 is CASGESLEVTDTQYF. CDR3 DNA sequence: TGCGCCAGCGGTGAGTCGCTTGAGGTGACAGATACGCAGTATTTT.

The chain has TRBV28 and TRBJ1-1; the match to TRBD1 covers 8 bases. This CDR3 has 14 residues. V was clipped by 5 bases and J by 7 bases; unmatched bases: 9. Per the germline V gene, CDR1 is MDHEN and CDR2 is SYDVKM. The CDR3 sequence: CASSTPQGAIEAFF. In nucleotides, the CDR3 is TGTGCCAGCAGTACTCCCCAGGGGGCAATTGAAGCTTTCTTT.

The chain links TRBV20-1 to TRBJ1-2; maybe TRBD1 (5 bases). Looked up from germline, CDR1 is DFQATT and CDR2 is SNEGSKA (reference sequence). Trimming took off 6 bases at V and 1 base at J, with 24 bases between the two ends. The CDR3 spans 17 residues. The DNA of the CDR3 is TGCAGTGCCCCCCGAAGGGGCGGGAGATCCGATAACTATGGCTACACCTTC. Translating it yields CSAPRRGGRSDNYGYTF.

This clonotype has just a few counts. This sequence joins TRBV12-3 or TRBV12-4 and TRBJ1-2; the D is unclear. The V gene lost 7 bases and the J gene lost 8 bases, with 20 bases spanning the gap. The CDR3 extends over 14 amino acids. This chain's CDR3 is CASTGMAGGYGYTF. The DNA for the CDR3 is TGTGCCAGCACCGGGATGGCGGGAGGATACGGCTACACCTTC.

The chain combines TRBV10-3 with TRBJ1-5, with 7 bases lining up with TRBD1. The J call is doubtful: the DNA matches TRBJ2-3 better. Germline V gene sequence: CDR1 ENHRY, CDR2 SYGVKD. This CDR3 region has 16 residues. CDR3 protein: CAIRDGIGGRNQPQYF. CDR3 DNA sequence: TGTGCCATCAGAGACGGGATAGGGGGCCGCAATCAGCCCCAGTATTTT.

The rearrangement uses TRBV11-1 and TRBJ2-1, with TRBD2 matching over 10 bases. Trimming removed 0 bases from V and 8 bases from J; junction bases left unmatched: 13. The CDR3 consists of 18 residues. Germline CDR1 is SGHAT and CDR2 is FQDESV (reference sequence). As DNA, the CDR3 is TGTGCCAGCAGCTTAGCTCCCCTTGGACTAGCGGTAGGATATGAGCAGTTCTTC. Protein product: CASSLAPLGLAVGYEQFF.

As regards this clonotype: A much larger clone is a single base away; this may be a read error. The V and J genes are TRBV11-2 and TRBJ2-1; weak D call: TRBD2 (5 bases). This CDR3 has 16 residues. The V and J ends lost 2 bases and 9 bases respectively, with 20 bases between them. Germline V CDR1 and CDR2: SGHAT, FQNNGV. CDR3: CASSLWGSRGSSEQFF. Written as DNA, the CDR3 is TGTGCCAGCAGCTTATGGGGATCCAGAGGGTCCAGTGAGCAGTTCTTC. The complete variable domain, with remaining parts taken from reference TRBV11-2 and TRBJ2-1, reads EAGVAQSPRYKIIEKRQSVAFWCNPISGHATLYWYQQILGQGPKLLIQFQNNGVVDDSQLPKDRFSAERLKGVDSTLKIQPAKLEDSAVYLCASSLWGSRGSSEQFFGPGTRLTVL.

This clonotype was seen a handful of times. The V and J genes are TRBV12-3 or TRBV12-4 and TRBJ2-1; D is possibly TRBD2 (7 bases). The CDR3 loop spans 17 amino acids. The V gene lost 3 bases and the J gene lost 5 bases, with 20 bases spanning the gap. The CDR3 nucleotides are TGTGCCAGCAGTTTGGCAGGGGACTACAAAAGCCACAATGAGCAGTTCTTC. Protein sequence: CASSLAGDYKSHNEQFF.

This clonotype was seen a handful of times. The chain employs TRBV6-5 and TRBJ1-2; the D gene is possibly TRBD1 (6 bases). Germline V gene lookup returns CDR1 MNHEY and CDR2 SVGAGI. The CDR3 is 17 residues long. V was pared by 5 bases and J by 1 base, with 20 bases between. DNA of the CDR3: TGTGCCAGCAGTACGACGTCCAACCAGGGGTATAACTATGGCTACACCTTC. Translation gives CASSTTSNQGYNYGYTF.

A few counts support this clonotype. The gene calls are TRBV7-9 and TRBJ2-3, with no clear D. Germline V gene data show CDR1 as SEHNR and CDR2 as FQNEAQ (reference sequence). The CDR3 is 15 amino acids. V lost 4 bases, J lost 4 bases, and 15 bases lay in between. The CDR3 nucleotides read TGTGCCAGCAGCTCACCCCACGGGTCGGCAGATACGCAGTATTTT. The encoded protein is CASSSPHGSADTQYF.

Concerning this clonotype itself: A clone one base away is much larger, so this may be a read error. The V gene is TRBV11-2, the J gene TRBJ2-5; a possible D gene is TRBD2 (6 bases). Germline CDR1 and CDR2: SGHAT and FQNNGV. The CDR3 is made up of 15 amino acids. CDR3 bases: TGTGTCAGCAGCCTCAGGTGGGGGGTCCAAGAGACCCAGTACTTC. Translating it yields CVSSLRWGVQETQYF.

The chain has TRBV6-6 and TRBJ1-4, with D unclear. Germline-derived CDR1 and CDR2 are MNHNY and SVGAGI (reference sequence). The length of the CDR3 is 18 residues. V dropped 1 base and J dropped 2 bases, with 17 bases sitting between them. The CDR3 spells CASSYFIPGAGTNEKLFF. The CDR3 coding sequence is TGTGCCAGCAGTTACTTCATCCCGGGTGCGGGGACTAATGAAAAACTGTTTTTT.